Listed here are 27 T cell receptor delta chains from one sample, sequenced in a study of γδ T cells in repeated Plasmodium falciparum infection listed by TCRdb under 2021. For bulk TCR repertoire analysis, Vgamma9/Vdelta2+ and Vdelta2-negative gammadelta T cell populations were isolated by flow sorting from peripheral blood mononuclear cells. Library prep was done by multiplex PCR. Sequencing used an Illumina MiSeq. TCRdb called clones anew from the public reads via CATT; matching DNA rows were later pooled. Counted in this sample were 90,000 to 95,000 delta-chain clones; 0.98% of them appeared once. The ten largest clones take up more than 9% of the sample. The sample taken for sequencing was gamma-delta T cells from blood. These receptors came from a pool of human donors (malaria-infected and uninfected, not separated).

A word on this clone: A read error likely explains why the TCRdb protein, taken from a much larger clone, differs from this DNA's translation at residue 4; the protein shown is translated from the DNA. The chain joins TRDV1 to TRDJ1; 12 bases fit TRDD3. The J gene was not available in TCRdb and was assigned here by matching the DNA to germline segments. V lost 8 bases and J lost 1; bases outside the gene matches: 26. CDR3 size: 22 residues. The germline gives CDR1 TSWWSYY, CDR2 QGS. CDR3 loop: CALRKIPKDKILGDTRTDKLIF. The CDR3, as DNA: TGTGCTCTTAGGAAGATCCCCAAGGACAAAATTCTGGGGGATACGCGCACCGATAAACTCATCTTT.

Worth noting for this clone: TCRdb's protein for this DNA is that of a much larger clone and differs from the translation at residue 5, likely a read error; the protein shown is the DNA translation. This chain links TRDV1 with TRDJ1; 12 bases match TRDD3. The CDR3 is 27 amino acids. Germline lookup yields CDR1 TSWWSYY and CDR2 QGS. The DNA of the CDR3 is TGTGCTCTTGGGAAACTTGTAAGAGGGGTGTATACGAAACGTACTGGGGGATACTTAAGGCACACCGATAAACTCATCTTT. Protein product: CALGKLVRGVYTKRTGGYLRHTDKLIF.

With regard to this clone: TCRdb's protein for this DNA is that of a much larger clone and differs from the translation at residue 13, likely a read error; the protein shown is the DNA translation. This chain connects TRDV1 to TRDJ1; 10 positions agree with TRDD3. With 5 bases clipped from V and 3 bases from J, the junction kept 18 bases outside the gene matches. The CDR3 is 19 amino acids. CDR1 TSWWSYY and CDR2 QGS come from the germline V gene. CDR3 DNA: TGTGCTCTTGGGTACAATCTACGGCGGGGGATACGTGGTTCCGATAAACTCATCTTT. This sequence encodes CALGYNLRRGIRGSDKLIF.

This clone was observed a handful of times. With a far larger clone one base away, a read error is the likely cause. The same CDR3 can be traced to other DNA sequences in this sample. The chain combines TRDV1 with TRDJ1; D may be TRDD3 (5 bases). No J segment appears in TCRdb, so it was assigned here by matching the sequence to germline. The CDR3 is 17 residues long. The germline CDR1 and CDR2 sequences are TSWWSYY and QGS. The CDR3 protein is CALGERTLGFPTDKLIF. The CDR3 nucleotides are TGTGCCCTTGGGGAACGTACGTTAGGGTTCCCCACCGATAAACTCATCTTT.

This clone was detected only a few times. This likely reflects a read error, since a far larger clone is one base away. The sample carries other DNA sequences with the same CDR3. V usage is TRDV2 and J usage is TRDJ2; D gene ambiguous. There are 20 residues in the CDR3. The germline gives CDR1 GEAIGNYY, CDR2 EKD. Trimming took off 0 bases at V and 4 bases at J, with 26 bases between the two ends. Here the CDR3 reads CACDTVGSLPSLAETAQLFF. The CDR3 DNA reads as TGTGCCTGTGACACCGTCGGATCCCTGCCCTCCTTAGCTGAGACAGCACAACTCTTCTTT.

This clone has more than one count but fewer than ten. TCRdb attributes to this sequence the protein of a much larger clone, which differs from the DNA translation at residue 9; a read error is likely, and the protein displayed is translated from the DNA. The chain has TRDV2 and TRDJ1, with 8 bases lining up with TRDD3. No J segment appears in TCRdb, so it was assigned here by matching the sequence to germline. The CDR3 sequence is 18 residues long. In germline, CDR1 is GEAIGNYY, CDR2 EKD. Losses at the gene ends were 0 bases for V and 2 bases for J; bases not matched to a gene: 13. The CDR3 coding sequence is TGTGCCTGTGACACCGTCTGGGGGACACGCGAGGCGACCGATAAACTCATCTTT. Translation gives CACDTVWGTREATDKLIF.

This clone showed up just a few times. A far larger clone is one base from this, pointing to a likely read error. Other DNA sequences of this sample code for an identical CDR3. The rearrangement links TRDV1 to TRDJ1; D might be TRDD2 (5 bases). The J gene, not given by TCRdb, was assigned here from a germline match of the nucleotide sequence. V was shortened by 5 bases and J by 0 bases, with 31 bases between the two germline ends. CDR3 size: 21 residues. Germline-derived CDR1 and CDR2 are TSWWSYY and QGS. The CDR3 DNA sequence: TGTGCTCTTGGGCCCCCGCTCCTTCGTCTGTCCCCGGTGGCCCACACCGATAAACTCATCTTT. Encoded protein: CALGPPLLRLSPVAHTDKLIF.

This clone occurred a few times. This sequence is one base from a far larger clone and is likely a read error. Additional DNA sequences in this sample encode the identical CDR3. The CDR3 DNA reads as TGTGCCTGTGACACCCTAACTGGGGGATCGAGCAAAGATTTGACAGCACAACTCTTCTTT. It is translated as CACDTLTGGSSKDLTAQLFF. The rearrangement uses TRDV2 and TRDJ2; TRDD3 matches 10 bases. Assignment of the J gene here rests on matching the DNA to germline, because TCRdb gives none. CDR1 is GEAIGNYY and CDR2 is EKD in the germline V gene. This CDR3 is built from 20 residues. The junction had 13 bases not matched to a gene; V was cut back by 0 bases and J by 1 base.

This clone was seen a few times. This likely came from a read error, as a far larger clone is one base away. This sample also contains other DNA sequences that code for the same CDR3. V and J are TRDV3 and TRDJ1; no firm D call. No J segment appears in TCRdb, so it was assigned here by matching the sequence to germline. Germline lookup yields CDR1 TVYSNPD and CDR2 GDNSRS (reference sequence). V lost 2 bases, J lost 1 base, and 20 bases lay in between. CDR3 length equals 16 residues. The chain's CDR3 is CAFRLAGWQLTDKLIF. CDR3 nucleotides: TGTGCCTTTCGTCTAGCAGGCTGGCAACTCACCGATAAACTCATCTTT.

Comments on this clone: A read error is likely here: a far larger clone is one base away. Within the sample, other DNA sequences also encode this same CDR3. The gene calls are TRDV2 and TRDJ2, with TRDD2 matching 7 bases. CDR1 and CDR2 (germline): GEAIGNYY, EKD. J lost 8 bases, V lost 0 bases, and 23 bases had no gene match. The CDR3 covers 20 residues. The CDR3 DNA follows: TGTGCCTGTGACACCGTCGGATCCCTGCCTTCCTTAGCTGAGACCGCACAACTCTTCTTT. Encoded protein: CACDTVGSLPSLAETAQLFF.

This clone was seen ten or more times. The protein that TCRdb holds for this DNA derives from a much larger clone and differs from the translated DNA at residue 3, which likely indicates a read error; the protein shown here is translated from the DNA. No call exists for the J gene, whereas the V gene is TRDV2; the table calls TRDD3, which could not be checked here. Germline values: CDR1 GEAIGNYY, CDR2 EKD. The CDR3 consists of 17 residues. The CDR3 region is CARDPVLGDTLRGRLIF. In DNA, the CDR3 is TGTGCCCGTGACCCCGTACTGGGGGATACGCTACGAGGTCGGCTCATCTTT.

This clone was seen at least ten times. The rearrangement joins TRDV2 to TRDJ1; 9 bases line up with TRDD3. The CDR3 spans 22 residues. Per the germline V gene, CDR1 is GEAIGNYY and CDR2 is EKD. The V segment lost 4 bases and the J segment 0 bases; nucleotides outside the gene matches: 26. The chain's CDR3 is CACDPIPTSTGGITQYTDKLIF. CDR3 nucleotide sequence: TGTGCCTGTGATCCGATTCCTACCAGTACTGGGGGAATAACACAGTACACCGATAAACTCATCTTT.

This clone has just a few counts. TCRdb shows a much larger clone's protein in place of this DNA's translation, and the two differ at residue 8, likely through a read error; the protein shown is translated from the DNA. CDR3 in DNA: TGTGCTCTTGGGGAATCACCCCCGTTTACGTTTGGTGGGGGATACACCGATAAACTCATCTTT. Its translation is CALGESPPFTFGGGYTDKLIF. The chain joins TRDV1 to TRDJ1; TRDD3 matches 8 bases. CDR3 length: 21 residues. V lost 2 bases to trimming and J lost 0 bases; unmatched junction nucleotides: 20. The germline V gene encodes CDR1 TSWWSYY and CDR2 QGS.

Points on this clone: A far larger clone is just one base off, so this is likely a read error. At the DNA level, this CDR3 is encoded by other sequences in the same sample as well. V gene TRDV2 was called; the J gene was not; the DNA was not compared with TRDD3, the D call given in the table. This CDR3 comprises 18 residues. Looked up from germline, CDR1 is GEAIGNYY and CDR2 is EKD. The CDR3 bases are TGTGCCTGTGACACCGTCGGGATGGGGGATACCCGCATCGGCGAGCTCATCTTT. Translated: CACDTVGMGDTRIGELIF.

On this clone itself: This probably arose from a read error, given a far larger clone one base away. Other nucleotide sequences from this sample produce the same CDR3. The V gene is TRAV36/DV7, the J gene TRDJ1; 13 positions agree with TRDD3. No J gene is reported in TCRdb; it was inferred here by comparing the DNA with germline. Germline CDR1 reads VTNFRS; CDR2 reads LTSSGIE (reference sequence). Germline trimming cut 7 bases from V and 8 bases from J; bases unmatched to any gene: 8. This CDR3 is built from 13 residues. As DNA, the CDR3 is TGTGCTACAAGTACTGGGGGATACGGCAAACTCATCTTT. Protein sequence: CATSTGGYGKLIF.

This clone was seen ten or more times. The protein that TCRdb holds for this DNA derives from a much larger clone and differs from the translated DNA at residue 6, which likely indicates a read error; the protein shown here is translated from the DNA. This chain joins TRDV2 and TRDJ3; 11 bases are shared with TRDD3. TCRdb gives no J gene; it was assigned here by matching the DNA to germline. V lost 3 bases, J lost 5 bases, and 23 bases stayed unmatched. From germline, CDR1 is GEAIGNYY and CDR2 EKD. The CDR3 has 23 amino acids. The CDR3: CACDPPVEMVKLGDTRDTRQMFF. DNA for the CDR3: TGTGCCTGTGACCCCCCTGTGGAGATGGTGAAGCTGGGGGATACCCGGGACACCCGACAGATGTTTTTC.

There are a few counts of this clone. The protein TCRdb lists belongs to a much larger clone and differs from this DNA's translation at residue 3, which points to a read error; the protein shown is made from the DNA. The V and J genes are TRDV2 and TRDJ1; 12 nucleotides line up with TRDD3. TCRdb leaves out the J gene; it was filled in here by matching the DNA to germline. CDR3 size: 18 residues. Germline V lookup: CDR1 GEAIGNYY, CDR2 EKD. The CDR3 reads CARDEARPLLGDTRKLIF. The CDR3 nucleotides read TGTGCCCGTGACGAGGCCCGCCCATTACTGGGGGATACAAGGAAACTCATCTTT.

This clone has just a few counts. The TCRdb protein comes from a much larger clone and disagrees with this DNA's translation at residue 7, likely due to a read error; the protein given here is derived from the DNA. V and J are TRDV1 and TRDJ1; tentative D call: TRDD2 (6 bases). CDR1 TSWWSYY and CDR2 QGS come from the germline V gene. V lost 8 bases, J lost 0 bases, and 28 bases lay in between. This CDR3 has 19 residues. The CDR3 nucleotides read TGTGCTCTTTCCTACCGGAATGGTAGAGGGTTACAGTACACCGATAAACTCATCTTT. Amino acids: CALSYRNGRGLQYTDKLIF.

About this clone itself: The protein recorded in TCRdb matches a much larger clone and deviates from this DNA's translation at residue 17, suggesting a read error; the protein here is obtained by translating the DNA. This chain links TRDV1 with TRDJ1, with D perhaps given as TRDD2 or TRDD3 (6 bases each). The CDR3 is 19 amino acids. Germline CDR1 and CDR2: TSWWSYY and QGS. CDR3 amino acids: CALGVSCGDPTCGTDKPIF. For the CDR3, the DNA is TGTGCTCTTGGGGTTTCCTGTGGGGATCCTACCTGTGGGACCGATAAACCCATCTTT.

This clone showed up just a few times. A far larger clone is just one base off, so this is likely a read error. The identical CDR3 is also encoded by other nucleotide sequences in the sample. The rearrangement uses TRDV1 and TRDJ1; D gene uncertain. The germline gives CDR1 TSWWSYY, CDR2 QGS. This CDR3 has 19 amino acids. Trimming took off 1 base at V and 0 bases at J, with 21 bases between the two ends. The CDR3 sequence is CALGEPSRPYSWYTDKLIF. The CDR3 coding sequence is TGTGCTCTTGGGGAACCGTCCCGCCCGTACTCATGGTACACCGATAAACTCATCTTT.

With respect to this clone: With a far larger clone one base away, a read error is the likely cause. Additional DNA sequences in this sample encode the identical CDR3. V and J are TRDV2 and TRDJ1; possible D gene TRDD3, 6 bases. Germline V lookup: CDR1 GEAIGNYY, CDR2 EKD. The CDR3 contains 19 residues. The ends were cut back, 1 base at V and 0 bases at J, with 23 bases in the middle. This CDR3 reads CACDTGSYTGLLYTDKLIF. CDR3 bases: TGTGCCTGTGACACGGGATCCTATACTGGGCTACTTTACACCGATAAACTCATCTTT.

This clone appeared a few times. The protein given by TCRdb reflects a much larger clone and differs at residue 4 from this DNA's translation, likely from a read error; the protein shown is the DNA's translation. The rearrangement uses TRDV2 and TRDJ1; tentative D call: TRDD2 (5 bases). TCRdb records no J gene; here it was assigned by comparing the DNA to germline. Germline assignment: CDR1 GEAIGNYY and CDR2 EKD. Trimming removed 5 bases at V and 1 base at J, with 34 bases between. This CDR3 region has 21 residues. CDR3 coding DNA: TGTGCCTGTGGCAGCCTACTAAAAGATCTCGCCTCCCATCAAGGCACCGATAAACTCATCTTT. It specifies CACGSLLKDLASHQGTDKLIF.

In the case of this clone: This likely stems from a read error, as it lies one base from a far larger clone. This CDR3 is also generated by other DNA sequences in the sample. The CDR3 sequence: CALGELIRAPSLYWGELIF. CDR3 DNA: TGTGCTCTTGGCGAACTAATCCGAGCCCCTTCCCTATACTGGGGAGAACTCATCTTT. V and J are TRDV1 and TRDJ1; tentatively, D is TRDD3 (7 bases). Germline CDR1 is TSWWSYY and CDR2 is QGS. The CDR3 extends over 19 amino acids.

This clone has a handful of counts. TCRdb pairs this DNA with a much larger clone's protein that differs at residue 10, likely a read error; the protein shown was translated from the DNA. The chain employs TRDV1 and TRDJ1; 9 bases line up with TRDD3. The length of the CDR3 is 22 residues. Germline CDR1 and CDR2: TSWWSYY and QGS. Trimming took 4 bases from V and 2 from J; bases not matched to a gene: 26. CDR3 residues: CALGAYPVASLKYWGKTDKLIF. For the CDR3, the DNA is TGTGCTCTTGGGGCCTACCCTGTCGCCTCCCTAAAGTACTGGGGGAAAACCGATAAACTCATCTTT.

This clone was seen at least ten times. TCRdb's protein for this DNA is that of a much larger clone and differs from the translation at residue 5, likely a read error; the protein shown is the DNA translation. The gene calls are TRDV1 and TRDJ1; tentative D call: TRDD3 (6 bases). CDR3 length: 15 residues. Trimming took 5 bases from V and 2 from J, leaving 15 bases between them. Germline V gives CDR1 TSWWSYY, CDR2 QGS. The chain's CDR3 is CALGNRYWDTDKLIF. The CDR3 coding sequence is TGTGCTCTTGGGAATCGATACTGGGATACCGATAAACTCATCTTT.

This clone has just a few counts. This likely stems from a read error, as it lies one base from a far larger clone. This CDR3 is also generated by other DNA sequences in the sample. The chain uses TRDV1 and TRDJ1; the D gene could be TRDD2 or TRDD3 (7 bases each). The CDR3 has 20 amino acids. V lost 6 bases and J 0 bases, leaving 29 bases between the germline ends. The V gene's germline CDR1 is TSWWSYY and CDR2 QGS. CDR3: CALGDNFLVGWGTHTDKLIF. The CDR3 DNA is TGTGCTCTTGGAGACAACTTCCTAGTTGGGTGGGGGACCCACACCGATAAACTCATCTTT.

About this clone itself: A read error likely explains why the TCRdb protein, taken from a much larger clone, differs from this DNA's translation at residue 6; the protein shown is translated from the DNA. This chain joins TRDV2 and TRDJ1, with 11 bases aligning to TRDD3. As TCRdb names no J gene, one was assigned here on the basis of a DNA match to germline. Losses at the gene ends were 2 bases for V and 4 bases for J; bases not matched to a gene: 14. From germline, CDR1 is GEAIGNYY and CDR2 EKD. The CDR3 spans 18 residues. The CDR3: CACDMSIQTGGYFDKLIF. As DNA, the CDR3 is TGTGCCTGTGACATGTCAATACAAACTGGGGGATATTTCGATAAACTCATCTTT.